The clone carrying this T cell receptor (beta chain) has only a few counts. The sample originates from a study of T cells after yellow fever vaccination. A single record per CDR3 protein comes from TCRdb applying MiXCR to the 5' RACE reads. The data show more than 300,000 distinct CDR3 sequences, roughly a tenth seen once. Trimming removed 4 bases from V and 4 bases from J, with 25 bases in between. CDR1 SGHRS and CDR2 YFSETQ come from the germline V gene. The CDR3 length is 18 residues. The chain links TRBV5-1 to TRBJ2-3, with D perhaps matching TRBD1 or TRBD2 (6 bases each). The TCR originated in a man between 18 and 35 years old who received the YFV17D yellow fever vaccine. Specimen: CD4+ T cells sorted from PBMCs, collected 45 days after the yellow fever booster vaccination. CDR3 DNA sequence: TGCGCCAGCAGCCCCGACTGGGGGGCGGGGCCGCACGCAGATACGCAGTATTTT. The encoded protein is CASSPDWGAGPHADTQYF.